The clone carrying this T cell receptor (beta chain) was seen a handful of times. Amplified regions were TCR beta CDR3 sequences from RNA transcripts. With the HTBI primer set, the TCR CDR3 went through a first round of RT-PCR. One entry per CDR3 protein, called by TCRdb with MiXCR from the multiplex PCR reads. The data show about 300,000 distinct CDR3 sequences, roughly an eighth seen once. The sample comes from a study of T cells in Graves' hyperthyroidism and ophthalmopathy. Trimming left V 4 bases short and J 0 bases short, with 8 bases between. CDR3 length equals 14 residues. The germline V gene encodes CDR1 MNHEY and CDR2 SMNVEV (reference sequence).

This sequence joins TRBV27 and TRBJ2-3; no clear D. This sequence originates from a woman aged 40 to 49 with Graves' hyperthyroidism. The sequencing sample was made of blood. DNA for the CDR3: TGTGCCAGCAGTTATATCGGTAGCACAGATACGCAGTATTTT. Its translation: CASSYIGSTDTQYF.